This passage covers 25 T cell receptor beta chains from one sample sequenced in a study of blood T cell repertoires in COVID-19. Method: immunoSEQ multiplex PCR; TCRdb's copy keeps in-frame clones and lacks some. Of 290,000 or so clones listed, 65% to 90% are singletons. Sequences were obtained from peripheral blood. Every receptor here comes from a man aged 50 or older with active or convalescent COVID-19.

This chain connects TRBV7-9 to TRBJ2-2; TRBD1 matches 8 bases. Germline V CDR1 and CDR2: SEHNR, FQNEAQ (reference sequence). The CDR3 consists of 14 residues. V gave up 5 bases and J gave up 6 bases; unmatched junction bases: 5. The DNA of the CDR3 is TGTGCCAGCAGCCCAGGACAGGGCCCCGGGGAGCTGTTTTTT. Translating it yields CASSPGQGPGELFF.

The chain recombines TRBV28 with TRBJ1-1, with TRBD1 identical over 9 bases. Germline V lookup: CDR1 MDHEN, CDR2 SYDVKM. Trimming removed 9 bases from V and 4 bases from J; junction bases left unmatched: 6. This CDR3 spans 13 amino acids. The CDR3 bases are TGTGCCAGTCAAGGGGACAGGGTCACTGAAGCTTTCTTT. This translates into CASQGDRVTEAFF.

This CDR3 reads CASSLGSGRETQYF. CDR3 bases: TGCGCCAGCAGCTTGGGTAGCGGGAGGGAGACCCAGTACTTC. The rearrangement joins TRBV5-1 to TRBJ2-5; 10 bases align to TRBD2. CDR1 SGHRS and CDR2 YFSETQ come from the germline V gene. The CDR3 loop spans 14 amino acids. J lost 5 bases, V lost 0 bases, and 1 base had no gene match.

The chain recombines TRBV7-8 with TRBJ2-5, with D tentatively TRBD1 (5 bases). This CDR3 has 15 residues. V lost 1 base and J lost 5, with 14 bases in between. Germline V gene data show CDR1 as SGHVS and CDR2 as FQNEAQ. DNA for the CDR3: TGTGCCAGCAGCTTAGAAATGGGGCTGCGGGAGACCCAGTACTTC. Protein: CASSLEMGLRETQYF.

This chain joins TRBV6-2 or TRBV6-3 and TRBJ2-1, with D uncertain. The CDR3 has 13 amino acids. Germline V gene sequence: CDR1 MNHEY, CDR2 SVGEGT. V was cut by 0 bases and J by 10 bases, with 10 bases left in between. CDR3 sequence: CASSYSSAREQFF. Written as DNA, the CDR3 is TGTGCCAGCAGTTACTCGAGCGCGAGGGAGCAGTTCTTC.

This CDR3 is CASSQIDRGHTEAFF. CDR3 in DNA: TGTGCCAGCAGCCAAATTGACAGGGGGCATACTGAAGCTTTCTTT. The V call is TRBV3-1 (or the pseudogene TRBV3-2), the J call TRBJ1-1; 10 bases match TRBD1. V gave up 2 bases and J gave up 5 bases; unmatched junction bases: 5. This CDR3 is 15 amino acids long. CDR1 and CDR2 from the germline V gene are LGHDT and YNNKEL (reference sequence).

This chain connects TRBV5-1 to TRBJ2-1; 13 bases agree with TRBD2. CDR3 size: 15 residues. V gave up 4 bases and J gave up 5 bases; unmatched junction bases: 3. Germline V gives CDR1 SGHRS, CDR2 YFSETQ. The CDR3 bases are TGCGCCAGCAGCAGAACTAGCGGGAGGGACAATGAGCAGTTCTTC. Protein product: CASSRTSGRDNEQFF.

The rearrangement links TRBV12-1 to TRBJ2-5; the table's TRBD1 call for D was not verified on the DNA. TRBV12-1 is noted as a pseudogene. The CDR3 totals 16 residues. This CDR3 is CASSFRRCLSQETQYF. The CDR3 coding sequence is TGTGCCAGCAGCTTCAGGCGTTGCTTGTCGCAAGAGACCCAGTACTTC.

The table lists this clone with a count of one. The chain is built from TRBV5-1 and TRBJ1-4, with D unclear. There are 14 residues in the CDR3. The V gene's germline CDR1 is SGHRS and CDR2 YFSETQ. V was clipped by 7 bases and J by 6 bases, with 16 bases between them. For the CDR3, the DNA is TGCGCCAGCCCCCGTTGGAATCAGGATGAAAAACTGTTTTTT. Translated, it gives CASPRWNQDEKLFF.

V and J are TRBV4-1 and TRBJ1-2; D not resolved. CDR1 is MGHRA and CDR2 is YSYEKL in the germline V gene. Deletions cut 1 base from V and 4 bases from J, with 10 bases between. This CDR3 is built from 14 residues. The CDR3 DNA reads as TGCGCCAGCAGCCAAGGGGCAGTATTCTATGGCTACACCTTC. This translates into CASSQGAVFYGYTF.

This chain uses TRBV19 with TRBJ2-3; TRBD1 aligns across 7 bases. Unmatched junction bases numbered 9, after V lost 6 bases and J lost 3 bases. Looked up from germline, CDR1 is LNHDA and CDR2 is SQIVND (reference sequence). The CDR3 consists of 15 residues. Here the CDR3 DNA reads TGTGCCAGTAGAAGGACAGGCGGACGGACAGATACGCAGTATTTT. Its translation is CASRRTGGRTDTQYF.

J is TRBJ2-7 and V is TRBV6-2 or TRBV6-3, with D maybe TRBD1 (5 bases). CDR1 and CDR2 from the germline V gene are MNHEY and SVGEGT. The CDR3 covers 14 residues. Trimming shortened V by 1 base and J by 2 bases, and 9 bases separated the two germline ends. CDR3: CASSYYQGTYEQYF. CDR3 coding DNA: TGTGCCAGCAGTTACTATCAGGGTACCTACGAGCAGTACTTC.

This rearrangement joins TRBV7-3 to TRBJ1-2; 7 nucleotides match TRBD1. V lost 5 bases to trimming and J lost 2 bases; unmatched junction nucleotides: 2. Germline V gives CDR1 SGHTA, CDR2 FQGTGA. This CDR3 has 13 amino acids. The CDR3 nucleotides are TGTGCCAGCAGCCCGGGACAGAACTATGGCTACACCTTC. This sequence encodes CASSPGQNYGYTF.

The chain recombines TRBV5-1 with TRBJ2-3; 13 nucleotides match TRBD2. V shed 2 bases and J 4 bases; nucleotides not matched to a gene: 7. The CDR3 runs to 17 residues. Germline lookup yields CDR1 SGHRS and CDR2 YFSETQ. CDR3 DNA: TGCGCCAGCAGCTTTACCGGACTAGCGGGAGAATCAGATACGCAGTATTTT. Protein sequence: CASSFTGLAGESDTQYF. The complete variable domain, with remaining parts taken from reference TRBV5-1 and TRBJ2-3, reads KAGVTQTPRYLIKTRGQQVTLSCSPISGHRSVSWYQQTPGQGLQFLFEYFSETQRNKGNFPGRFSGRQFSNSRSEMNVSTLELGDSALYLCASSFTGLAGESDTQYFGPGTRLTVL.

The chain is built from TRBV5-1 and TRBJ2-5, with 8 bases aligning to TRBD1. CDR3 length equals 14 residues. Germline assignment: CDR1 SGHRS and CDR2 YFSETQ. With 4 bases clipped from V and 3 bases from J, the junction kept 5 bases outside the gene matches. The CDR3 is CASSGGQGKETQYF. CDR3 in DNA: TGCGCCAGCAGCGGAGGACAGGGCAAAGAGACCCAGTACTTC.

This clone was found a few times. In the same sample, other DNA sequences code for this CDR3. The J gene is TRBJ1-1, the V gene TRBV30; no definite D call. This CDR3 has 12 residues. V lost 0 bases, J lost 6 bases, and 8 bases lay in between. Per germline, CDR1 GTSNPN and CDR2 SVGIG (reference sequence). CDR3: CAWSVGGAEAFF. The CDR3 region has the DNA TGTGCCTGGAGTGTTGGAGGAGCTGAAGCTTTCTTT.

The chain couples TRBV5-1 to TRBJ2-1; TRBD2 matches at 9 bases. V was pared by 4 bases and J by 6 bases, with 11 bases of the junction left unmatched. The CDR3 is 16 amino acids. Germline-derived CDR1 and CDR2 are SGHRS and YFSETQ. The CDR3 DNA reads as TGCGCCAGCAGCCCCCTGGATCTAGCGGGATTCAATGAGCAGTTCTTC. It specifies CASSPLDLAGFNEQFF.

This chain connects TRBV5-1 to TRBJ2-3; TRBD2 agrees at 12 bases. The V segment lost 4 bases and the J segment 6 bases; nucleotides outside the gene matches: 9. This CDR3 has 16 residues. Looked up from germline, CDR1 is SGHRS and CDR2 is YFSETQ. CDR3 protein: CASSPLAGGPPDTQYF. The DNA for the CDR3 is TGCGCCAGCAGCCCGCTAGCGGGAGGGCCTCCGGATACGCAGTATTTT.

The V and J genes are TRBV14 and TRBJ2-5, with TRBD1 matching over 12 bases. The J segment lost 4 bases and the V segment lost 6 bases, leaving 3 bases of the junction unmatched. CDR1 is SGHDN and CDR2 is FVKESK in the germline V gene. The CDR3 sequence is 14 residues long. CDR3 DNA: TGTGCCAGCAGAGGGACAGGGGGCGCAGAGACCCAGTACTTC. Translating it yields CASRGTGGAETQYF.

This clone has only one observation. The gene calls are TRBV18 and TRBJ1-5, with D unresolved. The V gene's germline CDR1 is KGHSH and CDR2 LQKENI. This CDR3 spans 14 amino acids. Trimming stripped 4 bases from V and 4 bases from J, with 11 bases between. The CDR3 spells CASSRSSGNQPQHF. The DNA of the CDR3 is TGTGCCAGCTCACGTTCCTCGGGTAATCAGCCCCAGCATTTT. Looking up the rest from reference TRBV18 and TRBJ1-5 gives the full variable domain: NAGVMQNPRHLVRRRGQEARLRCSPMKGHSHVYWYRQLPEEGLKFMVYLQKENIIDESGMPKERFSAEFPKEGPSILRIQQVVRGDSAAYFCASSRSSGNQPQHFGDGTRLSIL.

V and J are TRBV13 and TRBJ2-7, with D hard to call. V was cut by 4 bases and J by 5 bases, with 12 bases left in between. The CDR3 covers 13 residues. The V gene's germline CDR1 is PRHDT and CDR2 FYEKMQ (reference sequence). The chain's CDR3 is CASSSRIRNEQYF. CDR3 nucleotide sequence: TGTGCCAGCAGCTCCAGGATCAGGAACGAGCAGTACTTC.

The chain employs TRBV15 and TRBJ1-3, with TRBD1 matching 7 bases. This CDR3 has 15 amino acids. Looked up from germline, CDR1 is LNHNV and CDR2 is YYDKDF (reference sequence). V was pared by 3 bases and J by 1 base, with 3 bases of the junction left unmatched. This CDR3 reads CATSSDRASGNTIYF. The DNA for the CDR3 is TGTGCCACCAGCAGCGACAGGGCATCTGGAAACACCATATATTTT.

The rearrangement links TRBV7-3 to TRBJ2-7; 8 nucleotides align to TRBD1. Trimming at V came to 1 base and at J to 2 bases, leaving 4 bases not matched to a gene. The CDR3 loop spans 15 amino acids. Germline V gives CDR1 SGHTA, CDR2 FQGTGA. CDR3 DNA: TGTGCCAGCAGCTTAAGGCAGGGGGCACCCTACGAGCAGTACTTC. Its protein is CASSLRQGAPYEQYF.

The genes are TRBV10-1 and TRBJ2-3, with 8 bases fitting TRBD2. Germline values: CDR1 WNHNN, CDR2 SYGVQD (reference sequence). The CDR3 is made up of 13 amino acids. J was trimmed by 5 bases and V by 3 bases; bases with no gene match: 1. CDR3 region: CASSDGTRDTQYF. The CDR3 DNA is TGCGCCAGCAGTGATGGGACTAGAGATACGCAGTATTTT.

This sequence joins TRBV9 and TRBJ2-3, with 9 bases matching TRBD2. The CDR3 covers 15 residues. J lost 4 bases, V lost 3 bases, and 6 bases had no gene match. Germline V lookup: CDR1 SGDLS, CDR2 YYNGEE. This CDR3 is CASSAVAGAADTQYF. The CDR3, as DNA: TGTGCCAGCAGCGCCGTAGCGGGAGCAGCAGATACGCAGTATTTT.